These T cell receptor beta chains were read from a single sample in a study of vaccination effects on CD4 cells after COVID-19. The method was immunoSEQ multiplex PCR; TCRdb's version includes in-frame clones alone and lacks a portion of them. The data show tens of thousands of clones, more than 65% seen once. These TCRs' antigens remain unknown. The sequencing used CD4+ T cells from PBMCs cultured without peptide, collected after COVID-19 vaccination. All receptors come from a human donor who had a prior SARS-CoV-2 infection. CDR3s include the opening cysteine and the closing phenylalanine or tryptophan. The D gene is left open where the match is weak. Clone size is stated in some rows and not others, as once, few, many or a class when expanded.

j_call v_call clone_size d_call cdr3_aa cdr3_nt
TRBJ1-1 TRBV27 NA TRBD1 CASSQGGGNTEAFF TGTGCCAGCAGTCAGGGGGGGGGCAACACTGAAGCTTTCTTT
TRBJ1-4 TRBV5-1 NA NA CASSRDSVRARGEKLFF TGCGCCAGCAGCCGCGATTCAGTCAGGGCTAGGGGTGAAAAACTGTTTTTT
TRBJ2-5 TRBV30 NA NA CAWSVRSGWAGRDF TGTGCCTGGAGTGTACGGAGCGGTTGGGCAGGGCGGGACTTC
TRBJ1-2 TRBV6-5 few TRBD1 CASSYLRTGGSYGYTF TGTGCCAGCAGTTACCTTAGGACAGGGGGCAGTTATGGCTACACCTTC
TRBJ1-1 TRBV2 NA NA CASSEGAGTEAFF TGTGCCAGCAGTGAGGGAGCGGGCACTGAAGCTTTCTTT
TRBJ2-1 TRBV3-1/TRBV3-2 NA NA CASSPDGERGRNEQFF TGTGCCAGCAGCCCGGACGGCGAGAGGGGGAGAAATGAGCAGTTCTTC
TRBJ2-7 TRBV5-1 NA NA CASSLDSWRGQNEQYF TGCGCCAGCAGCTTGGATTCGTGGAGGGGGCAGAACGAGCAGTACTTC
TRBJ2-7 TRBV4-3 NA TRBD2 CASSQEGGIGSHPYEQYF TGCGCCAGCAGCCAAGAGGGAGGGATCGGGAGCCATCCCTACGAGCAGTACTTC
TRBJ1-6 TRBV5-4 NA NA CASSRGWSGPNSPLHF TGTGCCAGCAGCCGGGGGTGGAGTGGCCCCAATTCACCCCTCCACTTT
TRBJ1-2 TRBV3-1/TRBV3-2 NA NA CASSQDHIYGYTF TGTGCCAGCAGCCAAGATCACATCTATGGCTACACCTTC
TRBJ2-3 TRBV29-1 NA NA CSVEVLNYQTSTDTQYF TGCAGCGTTGAAGTTCTCAACTACCAAACTAGCACAGATACGCAGTATTTT
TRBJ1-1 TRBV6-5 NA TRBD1 CASSNNRGFRTEAFF TGTGCCAGCAGTAACAACAGGGGGTTTCGGACTGAAGCTTTCTTT
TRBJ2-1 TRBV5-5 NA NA CASSLVGHWSYNEQFF TGTGCCAGCAGCTTGGTAGGGCACTGGTCCTACAATGAGCAGTTCTTC
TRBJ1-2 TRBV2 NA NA CASTGSSDGYTF TGTGCCAGTACAGGGTCTTCTGATGGCTACACCTTC
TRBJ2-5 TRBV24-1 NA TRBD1 CATSDSTGGGETQYF TGTGCCACCAGTGATTCGACAGGGGGCGGGGAGACCCAGTACTTC
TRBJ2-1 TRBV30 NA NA CAWSVGRIEQFF TGTGCCTGGAGCGTTGGACGGATCGAGCAGTTCTTC
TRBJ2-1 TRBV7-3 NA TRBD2 CASSSGTSGGVSEQFF TGTGCCAGCAGCTCCGGGACTAGCGGGGGGGTAAGTGAGCAGTTCTTC
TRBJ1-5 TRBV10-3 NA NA CAVSRDFSNQPQHF TGTGCCGTCAGTAGGGACTTTAGCAATCAGCCCCAGCATTTT
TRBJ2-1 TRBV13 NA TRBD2 CASSFRGGGFSNEQFF TGTGCCAGCAGCTTCCGGGGCGGGGGGTTTTCGAATGAGCAGTTCTTC
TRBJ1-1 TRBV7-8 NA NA CASSSKLNTEAFF TGTGCCAGCAGCTCAAAACTGAACACTGAAGCTTTCTTT
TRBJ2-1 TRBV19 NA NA CASSIAEPSYNEQFF TGTGCCAGTAGTATAGCCGAGCCCTCCTACAATGAGCAGTTCTTC
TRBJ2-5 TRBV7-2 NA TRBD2 CASSVTSGQETQYF TGTGCCAGCAGCGTGACTAGCGGCCAAGAGACCCAGTACTTC
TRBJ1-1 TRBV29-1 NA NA CSVDGGGTTEAFF TGCAGCGTTGATGGGGGGGGGACGACTGAAGCTTTCTTT
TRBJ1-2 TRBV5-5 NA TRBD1 CASSAAGTGDNGYTF TGTGCCAGCAGCGCGGCCGGGACAGGGGATAATGGCTACACCTTC
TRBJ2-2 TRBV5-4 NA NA CASSPSLVNTGELFF TGTGCCAGCAGCCCCTCCCTAGTGAACACCGGGGAGCTGTTTTTT
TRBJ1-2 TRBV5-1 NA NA CASSLAGRIYGYTF TGCGCCAGCAGCTTGGCCGGACGGATCTATGGCTACACCTTC
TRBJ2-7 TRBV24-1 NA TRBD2 CATSVSGRYEQYF TGTGCCACCAGTGTGAGCGGGAGGTACGAGCAGTACTTC
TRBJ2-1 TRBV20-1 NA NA CSAIRNEQFF TGCAGTGCCATCCGGAATGAGCAGTTCTTC
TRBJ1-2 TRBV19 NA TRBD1 CASSNDRGYGYTF TGTGCCAGTAGTAATGACAGGGGCTATGGCTACACCTTC
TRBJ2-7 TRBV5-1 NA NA CASSPSEGPAYEQYF TGCGCCAGCAGCCCTAGCGAGGGGCCTGCCTACGAGCAGTACTTC
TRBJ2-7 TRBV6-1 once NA CASSERTTREQYF TGTGCCAGCAGTGAAAGGACGACACGGGAGCAGTACTTC
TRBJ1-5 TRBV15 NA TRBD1 CATSRLLMDRGYFGSNQPQHF TGTGCCACCAGCAGATTACTGATGGACAGGGGATATTTCGGTAGCAATCAGCCCCAGCATTTT
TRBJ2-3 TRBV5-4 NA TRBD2 CASSLDSSGDYTDTQYF TGTGCCAGCAGCTTGGATTCTAGCGGGGATTACACAGATACGCAGTATTTT
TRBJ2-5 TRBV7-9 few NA CASSFSETQYF TGTGCCAGCAGCTTTTCAGAGACCCAGTACTTC
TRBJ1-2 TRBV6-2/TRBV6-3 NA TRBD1 CASSYSTGGYGYTF TGTGCCAGCAGTTACTCGACAGGGGGCTATGGCTACACCTTC
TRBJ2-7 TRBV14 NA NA CASSQDSGIYEQYF TGTGCCAGCAGCCAAGATTCGGGGATCTACGAGCAGTACTTC
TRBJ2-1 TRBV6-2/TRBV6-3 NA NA CASSPLRTGNEQFF TGTGCCAGCAGTCCGCTAAGGACGGGCAATGAGCAGTTCTTC
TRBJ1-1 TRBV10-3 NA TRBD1 CAISSLQGAGTGGDTEAFF TGTGCCATCAGTTCCCTTCAGGGGGCAGGGACAGGGGGTGACACTGAAGCTTTCTTT
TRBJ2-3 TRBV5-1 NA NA CASSFTGRTSSTDTQYF TGCGCCAGCAGCTTCACTGGAAGGACATCGAGCACAGATACGCAGTATTTT
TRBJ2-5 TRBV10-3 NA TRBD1 CAISRRQGEETQYF TGTGCCATCAGTAGAAGACAGGGCGAGGAGACCCAGTACTTC
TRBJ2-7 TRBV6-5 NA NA CASTESSRSTYEQYF TGTGCCAGCACCGAGAGTTCCCGCTCAACCTACGAGCAGTACTTC
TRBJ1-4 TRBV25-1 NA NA CASSENPSKNEKLFF TGTGCCAGCAGTGAAAACCCTAGTAAAAATGAAAAACTGTTTTTT
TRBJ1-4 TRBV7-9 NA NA CASSLAGGLGEKLFF TGTGCCAGCAGCTTAGCGGGGGGCCTGGGGGAAAAACTGTTTTTT
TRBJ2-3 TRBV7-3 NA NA CASSLERSTDTQYF TGTGCCAGCAGCTTGGAGCGGAGCACAGATACGCAGTATTTT
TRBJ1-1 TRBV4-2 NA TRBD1 CASGDRGFDRNTEAFF TGTGCCAGCGGGGACAGGGGTTTTGATCGGAACACTGAAGCTTTCTTT
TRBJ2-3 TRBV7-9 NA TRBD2 CASSLASGRDTQYF TGTGCCAGCAGCTTAGCTAGCGGGAGAGATACGCAGTATTTT
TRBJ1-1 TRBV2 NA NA CASSDYFRNTEAFF TGTGCCAGCAGTGATTACTTTCGGAACACTGAAGCTTTCTTT
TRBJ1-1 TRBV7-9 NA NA CASRKNREPNTEAFF TGTGCCAGCAGAAAGAACAGGGAGCCGAACACTGAAGCTTTCTTT
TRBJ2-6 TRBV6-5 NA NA CASTKTWWANVLTF TGTGCCAGTACGAAAACGTGGTGGGCCAACGTCCTGACTTTC
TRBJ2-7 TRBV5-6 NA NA CASSSTQSSAAFSLEQYF TGTGCCAGCAGCTCAACTCAAAGTAGCGCGGCCTTCTCCCTCGAGCAGTACTTC
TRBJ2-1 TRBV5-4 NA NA CASSLNEGSYNEQFF TGTGCCAGCAGCTTGAACGAGGGATCCTACAATGAGCAGTTCTTC
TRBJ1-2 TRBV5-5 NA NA CASSLRIRAERNYGYTF TGTGCCAGCAGCTTGCGAATTCGGGCTGAGCGGAACTATGGCTACACCTTC
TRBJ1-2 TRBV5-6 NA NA CASSSMFGGYSGSYGYTF TGTGCCAGCAGCTCCATGTTTGGGGGCTACTCAGGGTCTTATGGCTACACCTTC